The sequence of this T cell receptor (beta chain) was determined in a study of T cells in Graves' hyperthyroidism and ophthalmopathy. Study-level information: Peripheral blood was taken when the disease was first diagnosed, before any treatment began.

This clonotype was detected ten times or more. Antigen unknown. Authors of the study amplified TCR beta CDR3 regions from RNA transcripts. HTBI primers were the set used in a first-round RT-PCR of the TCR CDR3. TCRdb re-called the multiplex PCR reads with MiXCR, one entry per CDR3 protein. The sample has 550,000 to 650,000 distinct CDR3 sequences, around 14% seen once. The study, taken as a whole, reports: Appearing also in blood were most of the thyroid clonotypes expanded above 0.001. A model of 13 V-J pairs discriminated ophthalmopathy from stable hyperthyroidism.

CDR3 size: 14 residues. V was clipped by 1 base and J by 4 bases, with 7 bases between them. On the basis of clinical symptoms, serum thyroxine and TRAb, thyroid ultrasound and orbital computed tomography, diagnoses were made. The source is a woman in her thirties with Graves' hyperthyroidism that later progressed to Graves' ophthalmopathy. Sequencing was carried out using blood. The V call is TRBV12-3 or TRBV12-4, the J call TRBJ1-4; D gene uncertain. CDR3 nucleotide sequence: TGTGCCAGCAGTTTAGGGCAGCTTAATGAAAAACTGTTTTTT. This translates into CASSLGQLNEKLFF.